This is a list of T cell receptor beta chains from one sample in a study of beta chain features in type 1 diabetes. The data were produced by immunoSEQ multiplex PCR, yet TCRdb's version contains in-frame clones alone and is incomplete. The sample lists about 930,000 clones; about a sixth were seen once. Sequencing input: naive CD4+ T cells from blood. Every receptor here comes from a woman aged 18-29 years in good health. The CDR3 runs from the conserved cysteine through the conserved F or W. Each record gives: V gene, J gene, D gene, clone size, CDR3 DNA, CDR3 protein. A D gene is named only where the DNA matches it firmly. Clone size is given for some rows only: seen once, a few or many times, or a class if the clone is expanded.

V: TRBV5-1; J: TRBJ2-1; D: NA; size: NA; DNA: TGCGCCAGCAGCTTGTGGCGGCCAGACGATGAGCAGTTCTTC; CDR3: CASSLWRPDDEQFF
V: TRBV5-5; J: TRBJ2-5; D: NA; size: few; DNA: TGTGCCAGCAGCTTGACGAGGGATCCCCAAGCGACCCAGTACTTC; CDR3: CASSLTRDPQATQYF
V: TRBV25-1; J: TRBJ2-2; D: TRBD1; size: few; DNA: TGTGCCAGCAGTGGAACAGGGGGCTCCGGGGAGCTGTTTTTT; CDR3: CASSGTGGSGELFF
V: TRBV19; J: TRBJ2-2; D: TRBD1; size: few; DNA: TGTGCCAGTAGTATATCAGGGGCAGGGGGTCGAGTCCAGGAGCTGTTTTTT; CDR3: CASSISGAGGRVQELFF
V: TRBV4-1; J: TRBJ1-1; D: NA; size: NA; DNA: TGCGCCAGCAGCCCGATCAATCCCCTGAACACTGAAGCTTTCTTT; CDR3: CASSPINPLNTEAFF
V: TRBV5-1; J: TRBJ2-7; D: TRBD1; size: NA; DNA: TGCGCCAGCAGCTTGGGACAGGGGGCCACCTACGAGCAGTACTTC; CDR3: CASSLGQGATYEQYF
V: TRBV25-1; J: TRBJ1-1; D: NA; size: few; DNA: TGTGCCAGCAGTGACCCGAGAGGTCCTGAAGCTTTCTTT; CDR3: CASSDPRGPEAFF
V: TRBV10-3; J: TRBJ2-2; D: NA; size: few; DNA: TGTGCCATCAGACAGAACACCGGGGAGCTGTTTTTT; CDR3: CAIRQNTGELFF
V: TRBV27; J: TRBJ2-7; D: TRBD2; size: few; DNA: TGTGCCAGCAGTCCCCCCGGACTAGCGGGAGGGCATGAGCAGTACTTC; CDR3: CASSPPGLAGGHEQYF
V: TRBV10-3; J: TRBJ2-7; D: TRBD2; size: NA; DNA: TGTGCCATGAGTGGGGGACTAGAAGCCTACGAGCAGTACTTC; CDR3: CAMSGGLEAYEQYF
V: TRBV7-3; J: TRBJ2-1; D: TRBD1; size: NA; DNA: TGTGCCAGCAGCGTGGACAGGGAACGTTACAATGAGCAGTTCTTC; CDR3: CASSVDRERYNEQFF
V: TRBV2; J: TRBJ2-1; D: NA; size: few; DNA: TGTGCCACTTCGGCAGAGAGCTCCTACAATGAGCAGTTCTTC; CDR3: CATSAESSYNEQFF
V: TRBV4-1; J: TRBJ2-7; D: TRBD2; size: few; DNA: TGCGCCAGCAGCCAGTTACCACTAGCGGAGATCTACGAGCAGTACTTC; CDR3: CASSQLPLAEIYEQYF
V: TRBV5-4; J: TRBJ1-1; D: TRBD1; size: once; DNA: TGTGCCAGCAGCCCATGGACAGGGGGAAACACTGAAGCTTTCTTT; CDR3: CASSPWTGGNTEAFF
V: TRBV10-3; J: TRBJ2-1; D: NA; size: NA; DNA: TGTGCCATCACCCCCCAGGCCTACAATGAGCAGTTCTTC; CDR3: CAITPQAYNEQFF
V: TRBV2; J: TRBJ2-6; D: NA; size: NA; DNA: TGTGCCAGCAGTGAAGGGGGCTTTGGGGCCAACGTCCTGACTTTC; CDR3: CASSEGGFGANVLTF
V: TRBV5-4; J: TRBJ2-3; D: NA; size: few; DNA: TGTGCCAGCAGCCGTTACACAGATACGCAGTATTTT; CDR3: CASSRYTDTQYF
V: TRBV7-2; J: TRBJ2-5; D: TRBD2; size: NA; DNA: TGTGCCAGCAGCTTAGGGCTCAGCGGGAATCAAGAGACCCAGTACTTC; CDR3: CASSLGLSGNQETQYF
V: TRBV7-8; J: TRBJ1-4; D: NA; size: NA; DNA: TGTGCCAGCAGCTCCTACCAGACCTTGACTAATGAAAAACTGTTTTTT; CDR3: CASSSYQTLTNEKLFF
V: TRBV19; J: TRBJ1-1; D: NA; size: few; DNA: TGTGCCAGTAGCTACTGGGGGCTTGACACTGAAGCTTTCTTT; CDR3: CASSYWGLDTEAFF
V: TRBV7-9; J: TRBJ1-5; D: NA; size: few; DNA: TGTGCCAGCAGCTCACAGACTACCAATCAGCCCCAGCATTTT; CDR3: CASSSQTTNQPQHF
V: TRBV7-2; J: TRBJ1-2; D: TRBD1; size: few; DNA: TGTGCCAGCAGCACCAGACAGGGGACTATGGGCTACACCTTC; CDR3: CASSTRQGTMGYTF
V: TRBV4-2; J: TRBJ2-5; D: TRBD2; size: few; DNA: TGTGCCAGCAGCCAAGGGGGACTAGCGGGATCGGTGGAGACCCAGTACTTC; CDR3: CASSQGGLAGSVETQYF
V: TRBV5-6; J: TRBJ1-5; D: NA; size: NA; DNA: TGTGCCAGCAGCTATGGGCCAGCGAGTAATCAGCCCCAGCATTTT; CDR3: CASSYGPASNQPQHF
V: TRBV14; J: TRBJ2-3; D: NA; size: many; DNA: TGTGCCAGCAGCCTAAGCACAGATACGCAGTATTTT; CDR3: CASSLSTDTQYF
V: TRBV7-3; J: TRBJ2-1; D: TRBD1; size: NA; DNA: TGTGCCAGCAGCCCGTATGACAGGGGGTCCTACAATGAGCAGTTCTTC; CDR3: CASSPYDRGSYNEQFF
V: TRBV28; J: TRBJ2-7; D: NA; size: NA; DNA: TGTGCCAGCATGAGGGACCACGGGGGATACGAGCAGTACTTC; CDR3: CASMRDHGGYEQYF
V: TRBV5-4; J: TRBJ2-7; D: TRBD2; size: NA; DNA: TGTGCCAGCAGTTTCCCTAGGACTAGCGGAACCTACGAGCAGTACTTC; CDR3: CASSFPRTSGTYEQYF